This T cell receptor (beta chain) stems from a study of neurological immune-mediated disorders. 5'RACE employing 10-nucleotide random UMIs yielded the cDNA. TCRdb used MiXCR to reprocess the 5' RACE reads, holding one entry per CDR3 protein. Of 14,000 or so distinct CDR3 sequences in the sample, 13% were seen once. The sorted libraries started from under 1.2 million CD4+ or CD8+ T cells. In its sample, this clonotype was seen a few times. Antigen unknown. In germline, CDR1 is LNHDA, CDR2 SQIVND (reference sequence). V was shortened by 1 base and J by 6 bases, with 13 bases between the two germline ends. This CDR3 spans 15 amino acids. The study's findings and limits: The highest TCR clonal expansion occurred in HTLV-1-associated myelopathy; multiple sclerosis fell below healthy controls. The study found no CDR3 amino acid sequences shared by expanded clones across subjects, suggesting private repertoires in all groups.

Sequences were obtained from CD8+ T cells from blood. The rearrangement joins TRBV19 to TRBJ2-1; D not certain. The sequence was collected from a female donor with HTLV-1-associated myelopathy (HAM/TSP). DNA for the CDR3: TGTGCCAGTAGTATAGCCAGCCCTTCTATCAATGAGCAGTTCTTC. Amino acid sequence: CASSIASPSINEQFF.